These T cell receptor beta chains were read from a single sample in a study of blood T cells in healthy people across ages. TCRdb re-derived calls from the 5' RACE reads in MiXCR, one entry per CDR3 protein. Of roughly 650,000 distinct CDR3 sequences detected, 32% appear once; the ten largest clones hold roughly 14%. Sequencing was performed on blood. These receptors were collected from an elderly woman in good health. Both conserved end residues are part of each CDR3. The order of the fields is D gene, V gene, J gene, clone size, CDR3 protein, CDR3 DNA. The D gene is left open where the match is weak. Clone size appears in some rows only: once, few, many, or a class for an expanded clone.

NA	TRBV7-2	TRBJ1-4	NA	CASSQRGGGEKLFF	TGTGCCAGCAGTCAAAGGGGGGGTGGCGAAAAACTGTTTTTT
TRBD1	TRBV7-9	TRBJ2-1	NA	CATQTGGSYNEQFF	TGTGCCACGCAAACAGGGGGCTCCTACAATGAGCAGTTCTTC
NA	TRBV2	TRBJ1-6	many	CASRDAAASPLHF	TGTGCCAGCAGGGATGCAGCGGCTTCACCCCTCCACTTT
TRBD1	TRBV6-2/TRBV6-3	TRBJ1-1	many	CASSTGGGEAFF	TGTGCCAGCAGTACAGGGGGCGGTGAAGCTTTCTTT
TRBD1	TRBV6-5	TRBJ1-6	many	CASSSGQEFYSPLHF	TGTGCCAGCAGTTCGGGACAGGAATTTTATTCACCCCTCCACTTT
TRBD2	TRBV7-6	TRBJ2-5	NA	CASSLVAGPQETQYF	TGTGCCAGCAGCTTAGTAGCGGGTCCACAAGAGACCCAGTACTTC
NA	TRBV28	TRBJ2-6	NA	CASSRGSGASVLTF	TGTGCCAGCAGTCGAGGGTCTGGGGCCAGCGTCCTGACTTTC
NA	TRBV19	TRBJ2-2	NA	CASGGGDYTGELFF	TGTGCCAGTGGGGGCGGAGACTACACCGGGGAGCTGTTTTTT
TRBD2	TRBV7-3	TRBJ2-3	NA	CASSLTGRTSRGGKADTQYF	TGTGCCAGCAGCTTAACAGGGAGGACTAGCCGCGGGGGGAAGGCAGATACGCAGTATTTT
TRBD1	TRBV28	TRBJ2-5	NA	CASSHTGTGYETQYF	TGTGCCAGCAGTCACACCGGGACAGGTTACGAGACCCAGTACTTC
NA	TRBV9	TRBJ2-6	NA	CASNRFLSGANVLTF	TGTGCCAGCAATCGTTTTCTCTCTGGGGCCAACGTCCTGACTTTC
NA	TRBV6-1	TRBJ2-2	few	CASSAFLGELFF	TGTGCCAGCAGTGCCTTTTTGGGGGAGCTGTTTTTT
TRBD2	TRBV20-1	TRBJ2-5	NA	CSASRLAGVPETQYF	TGCAGTGCTTCCCGACTAGCGGGAGTTCCTGAGACCCAGTACTTC
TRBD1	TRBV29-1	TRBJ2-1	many	CSPGWYRGEQFF	TGCAGCCCAGGGTGGTACAGGGGTGAGCAGTTCTTC
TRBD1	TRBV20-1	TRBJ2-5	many	CSARVGTGGNRETQYF	TGCAGTGCTAGAGTAGGGACAGGGGGGAATCGGGAGACCCAGTACTTC
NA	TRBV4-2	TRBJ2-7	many	CASSQAASSWATSYEQYF	TGTGCCAGCAGCCAAGCCGCATCTAGCTGGGCTACGTCCTACGAGCAGTACTTC
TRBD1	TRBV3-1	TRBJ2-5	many	CASSQDRQGNIQETQYF	TGTGCCAGCAGCCAAGATCGACAGGGTAATATCCAAGAGACCCAGTACTTC
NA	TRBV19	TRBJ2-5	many	CASSITLRGETQYF	TGTGCCAGTAGTATTACCCTCCGGGGGGAGACCCAGTACTTC
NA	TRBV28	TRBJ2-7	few	CASSSPGLSYEQYF	TGTGCCAGCAGTTCACCGGGACTGAGCTACGAGCAGTACTTC
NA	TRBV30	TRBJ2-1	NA	CAWSGTRSYNEQFF	TGTGCCTGGAGCGGGACTCGCTCCTACAATGAGCAGTTCTTC
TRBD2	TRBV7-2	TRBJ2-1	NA	CASSLAPSGGFYNERFF	TGTGCCAGCAGCTTAGCCCCTAGCGGGGGTTTCTACAATGAGCGGTTCTTC
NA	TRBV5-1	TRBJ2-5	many	CASSLNGAQETQYF	TGTGCCAGCAGCTTAAATGGAGCTCAAGAGACCCAGTACTTC
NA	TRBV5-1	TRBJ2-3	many	CASIRDSRTDTQYF	TGCGCCAGCATCCGGGACTCACGCACAGATACGCAGTATTTT
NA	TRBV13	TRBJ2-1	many	CASSLAPNRNEQFF	TGTGCCAGCAGCTTAGCACCTAATCGGAATGAGCAGTTCTTC
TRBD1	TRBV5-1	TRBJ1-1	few	CASSWSPGQGDPEAFF	TGCGCCAGCAGCTGGTCGCCGGGACAGGGTGACCCTGAAGCTTTCTTT
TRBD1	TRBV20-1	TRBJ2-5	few	CSAQDRGQETQYF	TGCAGTGCTCAGGACAGGGGACAAGAGACCCAGTACTTC
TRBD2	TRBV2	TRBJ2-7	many	CASSVGGNTYEQYF	TGTGCCAGCAGTGTGGGGGGGAACACCTACGAGCAGTACTTC
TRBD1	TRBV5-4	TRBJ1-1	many	CASSPSPDRGTEAFF	TGTGCCAGCAGTCCTTCCCCCGACAGGGGCACTGAAGCTTTCTTT
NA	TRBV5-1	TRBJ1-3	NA	CASSWEGGVNTIYF	TGCGCCAGCAGCTGGGAAGGAGGAGTGAACACCATATATTTT
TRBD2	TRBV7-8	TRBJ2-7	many	CASSIKPGLDEQYF	TGTGCCAGCAGCATAAAGCCGGGACTAGACGAGCAGTACTTC
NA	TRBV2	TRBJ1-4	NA	CASSGSPGGSGNEKLFF	TGTGCCAGCAGTGGCTCCCCGGGGGGTAGCGGTAATGAAAAACTGTTTTTT
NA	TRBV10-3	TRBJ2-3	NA	CAISPRGLSTDTQYF	TGTGCCATCAGCCCCCGGGGGCTCAGCACAGATACGCAGTATTTT
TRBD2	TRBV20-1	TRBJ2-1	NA	CSASWGLAGGSRNEQFF	TGCAGTGCTAGCTGGGGACTAGCGGGAGGAAGTAGGAATGAGCAGTTCTTC
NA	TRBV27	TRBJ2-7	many	CASSPRATSSYEQYF	TGTGCCAGCAGTCCCAGGGCGACGAGCTCCTACGAGCAGTACTTC
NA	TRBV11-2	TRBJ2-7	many	CASSLDLVTGLSSYEQYF	TGTGCCAGCAGCTTAGATCTCGTGACGGGACTTAGCTCCTACGAGCAGTACTTC
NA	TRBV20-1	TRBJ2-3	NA	CSANTRPSDTQYF	TGCAGTGCCAATACGAGGCCCTCAGATACGCAGTATTTT
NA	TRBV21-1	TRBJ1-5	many	CASRGVGVRSFNQPQHF	TGTGCCAGCAGAGGGGTGGGGGTACGGTCTTTCAATCAGCCCCAGCATTTT
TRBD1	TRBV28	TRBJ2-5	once	CASSLGDRVYF	TGTGCCAGCAGTTTGGGTGACAGGGTGTACTTC
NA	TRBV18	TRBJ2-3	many	CASSLAGGLTDTQYF	TGTGCCAGCTCACTGGCAGGGGGACTCACAGATACGCAGTATTTT
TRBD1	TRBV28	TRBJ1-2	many	CASRAGTGFYGYTF	TGTGCCAGCAGGGCCGGGACAGGGTTCTATGGCTACACCTTC
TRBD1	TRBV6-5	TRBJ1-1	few	CASSDNRGTEAFF	TGTGCCAGCAGTGACAACAGGGGCACTGAAGCTTTCTTT
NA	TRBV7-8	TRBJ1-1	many	CASRPSVVTEAFF	TGTGCCAGCAGACCGAGTGTTGTAACTGAAGCTTTCTTT
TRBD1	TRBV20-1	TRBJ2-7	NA	CRASRDSYEQYF	TGCAGGGCTAGCCGGGACAGCTACGAGCAGTACTTC
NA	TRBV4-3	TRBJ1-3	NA	CASSQGIRNTIYF	TGCGCCAGCAGCCAAGGTATTCGAAACACCATATATTTT
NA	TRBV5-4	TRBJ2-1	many	CASSSFRYNEQFF	TGTGCCAGCAGCTCTTTTCGGTACAATGAGCAGTTCTTC
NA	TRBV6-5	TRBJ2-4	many	CASSYDRDIQYF	TGTGCCAGCAGTTACGATAGGGACATTCAGTACTTC
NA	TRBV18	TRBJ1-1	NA	CASSSERQDHTEAFF	TGTGCCAGCTCCTCAGAGCGGCAGGATCACACTGAAGCTTTCTTT
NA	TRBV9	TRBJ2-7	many	CASSVLAGDSYEQYF	TGTGCCAGCAGCGTTCTAGCAGGGGATTCCTACGAGCAGTACTTC
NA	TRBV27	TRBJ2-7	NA	CASSPQLGYEQYF	TGTGCCAGCAGTCCACAACTAGGTTACGAGCAGTACTTC
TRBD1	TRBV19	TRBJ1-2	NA	CASSMSGAGGSNYGYTF	TGTGCCAGTAGTATGTCCGGAGCAGGGGGTTCTAACTATGGCTACACCTTC
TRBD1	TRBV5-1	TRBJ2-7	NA	CASSLTGGNPYEQYF	TGCGCCAGCAGTCTTACAGGGGGGAACCCCTACGAGCAGTACTTC
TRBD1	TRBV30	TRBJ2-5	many	CAVMTGGQETQYF	TGTGCCGTTATGACAGGGGGACAAGAGACCCAGTACTTC
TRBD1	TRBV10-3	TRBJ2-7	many	CAIRSGQGLNEQYF	TGTGCCATCAGGTCGGGACAGGGTCTTAACGAGCAGTACTTC
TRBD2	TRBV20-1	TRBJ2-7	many	CSAGGGRTSLYEQYF	TGCAGTGCTGGGGGGGGGAGGACTAGTCTCTACGAGCAGTACTTC